The source of this T cell receptor (beta chain) is a study of CD8+ T cells in alopecia areata. Study details: A 6-month off-drug phase came after tofacitinib, which had lasted 6 to 18 months. Study-level points and caveats: For patients receiving tofacitinib, scalp clonality and expanded CD8+ clones among the top 100 significantly decreased.

Turning to this clone: Antigen: not known.

Germline V gene lookup returns CDR1 SGHNT and CDR2 YYREEE (reference sequence). Trimming pared 4 bases from V and 6 bases from J, leaving 14 bases between. CDR3 length: 13 amino acids. Indicated treatment: oral pan-JAK inhibitor, 5-10 mg twice daily. RNA was isolated and reverse transcribed to cDNA, the sequencing template. Only in-frame clones appear in the TCRdb table, and some are missing; sequencing was by immunoSEQ multiplex PCR. The sample holds around 300,000 clones, 60% seen once. The sample was CD4+ T cells sorted from blood, taken at week 52, from a patient treated with tofacitinib. This receptor was taken from a human donor with alopecia areata. This rearrangement joins TRBV5-4 to TRBJ2-7; D is possibly TRBD1 or TRBD2 (5 bases each). For the CDR3, the DNA is TGTGCCAGCAGCCCGAGGGACCTATCCGAGCAGTACTTC. Its protein is CASSPRDLSEQYF.